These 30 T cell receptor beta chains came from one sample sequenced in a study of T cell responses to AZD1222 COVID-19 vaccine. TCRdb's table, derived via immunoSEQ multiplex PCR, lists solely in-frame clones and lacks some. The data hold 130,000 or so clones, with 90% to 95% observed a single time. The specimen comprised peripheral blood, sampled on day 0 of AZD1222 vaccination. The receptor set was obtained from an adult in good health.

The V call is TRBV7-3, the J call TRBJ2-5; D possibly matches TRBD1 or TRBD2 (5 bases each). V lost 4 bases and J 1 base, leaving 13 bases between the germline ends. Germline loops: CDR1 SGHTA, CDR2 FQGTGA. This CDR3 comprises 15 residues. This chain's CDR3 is CASSSRQTTQETQYF. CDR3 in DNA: TGTGCCAGCAGCTCCCGACAGACTACCCAAGAGACCCAGTACTTC.

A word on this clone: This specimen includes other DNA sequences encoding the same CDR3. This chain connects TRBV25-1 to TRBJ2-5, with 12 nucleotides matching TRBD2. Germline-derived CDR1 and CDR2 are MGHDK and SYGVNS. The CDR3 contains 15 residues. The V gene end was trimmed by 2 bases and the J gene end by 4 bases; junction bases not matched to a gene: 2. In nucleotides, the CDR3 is TGTGCCAGCAGTGAAGGACTAGCGGGGAGAGAGACCCAGTACTTC. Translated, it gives CASSEGLAGRETQYF.

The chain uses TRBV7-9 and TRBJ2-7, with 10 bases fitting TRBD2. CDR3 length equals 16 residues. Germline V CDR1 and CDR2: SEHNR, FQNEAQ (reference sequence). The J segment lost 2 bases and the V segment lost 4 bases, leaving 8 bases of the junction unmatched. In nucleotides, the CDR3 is TGTGCCAGCAGCTCCACTAGCGGGATGGTAGCCTACGAGCAGTACTTC. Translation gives CASSSTSGMVAYEQYF. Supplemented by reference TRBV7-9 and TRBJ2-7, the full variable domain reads DTGVSQNPRHKITKRGQNVTFRCDPISEHNRLYWYRQTLGQGPEFLTYFQNEAQLEKSRLLSDRFSAERPKGSFSTLEIQRTEQGDSAMYLCASSSTSGMVAYEQYFGPGTRLTVT.

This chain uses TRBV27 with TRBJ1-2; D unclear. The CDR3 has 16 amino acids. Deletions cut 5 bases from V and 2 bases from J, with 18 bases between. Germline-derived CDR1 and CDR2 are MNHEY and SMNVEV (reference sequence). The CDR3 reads CASSPFGQRINYGYTF. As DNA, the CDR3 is TGTGCCAGCAGTCCCTTCGGGCAGCGGATAAACTATGGCTACACCTTC.

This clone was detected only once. CDR3 region: CATQTGRSDYTQYF. The CDR3 nucleotides read TGTGCCACACAGACAGGCCGTAGTGACTATACGCAGTATTTT. The V gene is TRBV10-3, the J gene TRBJ2-3; perhaps TRBD1 as D (6 bases). Germline-derived CDR1 and CDR2 are ENHRY and SYGVKD. V lost 10 bases and J lost 7, with 21 bases in between. The CDR3 has 14 residues.

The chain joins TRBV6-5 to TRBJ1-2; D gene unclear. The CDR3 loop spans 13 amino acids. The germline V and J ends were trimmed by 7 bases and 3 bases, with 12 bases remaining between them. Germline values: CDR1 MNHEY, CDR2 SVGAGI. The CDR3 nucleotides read TGTGCCAGCACCCACGGGAGGGACTATGGCTACACCTTC. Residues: CASTHGRDYGYTF.

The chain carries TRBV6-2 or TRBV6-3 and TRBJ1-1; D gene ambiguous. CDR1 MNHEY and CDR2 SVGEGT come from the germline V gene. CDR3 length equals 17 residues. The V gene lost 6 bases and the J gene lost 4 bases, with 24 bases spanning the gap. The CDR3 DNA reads TGTGCCAGCAGCCTTTGGGTTAGGTACGGCCACTTCACTGAAGCTTTCTTT. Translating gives CASSLWVRYGHFTEAFF.

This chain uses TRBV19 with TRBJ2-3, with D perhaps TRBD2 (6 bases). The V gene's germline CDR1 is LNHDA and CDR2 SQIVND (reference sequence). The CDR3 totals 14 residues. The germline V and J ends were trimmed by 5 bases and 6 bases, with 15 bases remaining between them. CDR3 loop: CASSLPSAMDTQYF. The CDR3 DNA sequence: TGTGCCAGTAGTCTCCCTAGCGCTATGGATACGCAGTATTTT. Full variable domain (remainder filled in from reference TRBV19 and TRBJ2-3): DGGITQSPKYLFRKEGQNVTLSCEQNLNHDAMYWYRQDPGQGLRLIYYSQIVNDFQKGDIAEGYSVSREKKESFPLTVTSAQKNPTAFYLCASSLPSAMDTQYFGPGTRLTVL.

CDR3 sequence reads: CASMGGGSGGSNEQFF. The CDR3 DNA follows: TGTGCCAGCATGGGAGGTGGAAGTGGCGGGAGCAATGAGCAGTTCTTC. J is TRBJ2-1 and V is TRBV6-6, with 7 bases fitting TRBD2. CDR3 length: 16 amino acids. CDR1 is MNHNY, CDR2 SVGAGI, per germline (reference sequence). The trim removed 7 bases at V and 6 bases at J, leaving 15 bases unmatched.

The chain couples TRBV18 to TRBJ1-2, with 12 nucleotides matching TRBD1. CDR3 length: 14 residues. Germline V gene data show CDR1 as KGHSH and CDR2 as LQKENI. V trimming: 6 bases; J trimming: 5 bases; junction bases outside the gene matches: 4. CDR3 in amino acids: CASSQGQGAYGYTF. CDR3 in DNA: TGTGCCAGCTCGCAGGGACAGGGGGCGTATGGCTACACCTTC.

CDR3 loop: CASSIRNGGMNTEAFF. In DNA, the CDR3 is TGTGCCAGTAGTATAAGGAACGGTGGGATGAACACTGAAGCTTTCTTT. The chain combines TRBV19 with TRBJ1-1; D gene ambiguous. The CDR3 totals 16 residues. V was pared by 2 bases and J by 0 bases, with 13 bases between. CDR1 and CDR2 from the germline V gene are LNHDA and SQIVND (reference sequence).

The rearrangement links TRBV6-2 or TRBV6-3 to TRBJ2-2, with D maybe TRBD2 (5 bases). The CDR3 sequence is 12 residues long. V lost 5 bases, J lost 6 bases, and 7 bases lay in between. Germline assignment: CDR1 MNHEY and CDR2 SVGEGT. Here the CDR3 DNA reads TGTGCCAGCAGTCAAGCGGCCGGGGAGCTGTTTTTT. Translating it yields CASSQAAGELFF.

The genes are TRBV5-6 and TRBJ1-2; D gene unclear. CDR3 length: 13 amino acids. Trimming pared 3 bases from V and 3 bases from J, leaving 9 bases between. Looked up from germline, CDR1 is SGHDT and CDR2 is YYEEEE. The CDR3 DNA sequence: TGTGCCAGCAGCTGGGATCCGGACTATGGCTACACCTTC. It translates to CASSWDPDYGYTF.

The DNA of the CDR3 is TGCGCCAGCAGTCAATCGAACAGGGGGCGAATCAATGAGCAGTTCTTC. Protein product: CASSQSNRGRINEQFF. The chain uses TRBV23-1 and TRBJ2-1; 9 nucleotides match TRBD1. TRBV23-1 is an open reading frame whose function is uncertain. The trim removed 0 bases at V and 6 bases at J, leaving 6 bases unmatched. The CDR3 loop spans 16 amino acids.

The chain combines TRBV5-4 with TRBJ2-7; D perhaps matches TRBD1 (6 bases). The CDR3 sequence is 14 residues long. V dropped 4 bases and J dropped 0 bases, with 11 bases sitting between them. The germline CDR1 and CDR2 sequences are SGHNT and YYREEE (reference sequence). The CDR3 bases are TGTGCCAGCAGCGAGACAGGAGACTCCTACGAGCAGTACTTC. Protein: CASSETGDSYEQYF.

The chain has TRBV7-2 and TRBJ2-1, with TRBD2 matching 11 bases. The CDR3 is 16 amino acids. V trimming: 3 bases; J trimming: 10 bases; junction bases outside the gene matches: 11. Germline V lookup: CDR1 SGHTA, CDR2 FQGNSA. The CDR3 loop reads CASSFQGTSGSEEQFF. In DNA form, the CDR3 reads TGTGCCAGCAGCTTCCAAGGTACTAGCGGGAGTGAGGAGCAGTTCTTC.

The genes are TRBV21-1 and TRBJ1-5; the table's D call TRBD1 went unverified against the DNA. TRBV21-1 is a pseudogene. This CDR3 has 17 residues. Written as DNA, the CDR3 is TGTGCCAGCAGCAAAGAGACAGGGATCTTTCGGAATCAGCCCCAGCATTTT. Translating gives CASSKETGIFRNQPQHF.

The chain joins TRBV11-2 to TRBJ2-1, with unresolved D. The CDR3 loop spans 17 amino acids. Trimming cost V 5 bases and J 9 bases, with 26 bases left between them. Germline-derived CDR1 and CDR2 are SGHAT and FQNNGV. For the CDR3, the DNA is TGTGCCAGCAGCACCCCACAAGCCGTCCCCCGGCTGGGTGAGCAGTTCTTC. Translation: CASSTPQAVPRLGEQFF. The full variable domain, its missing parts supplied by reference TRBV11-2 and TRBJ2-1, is EAGVAQSPRYKIIEKRQSVAFWCNPISGHATLYWYQQILGQGPKLLIQFQNNGVVDDSQLPKDRFSAERLKGVDSTLKIQPAKLEDSAVYLCASSTPQAVPRLGEQFFGPGTRLTVL.

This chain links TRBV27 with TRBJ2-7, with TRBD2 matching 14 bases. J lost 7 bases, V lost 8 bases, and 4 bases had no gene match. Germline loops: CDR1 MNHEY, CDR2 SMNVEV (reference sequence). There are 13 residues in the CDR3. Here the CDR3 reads CASGLAGGGEQYF. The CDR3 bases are TGTGCCAGCGGACTAGCGGGAGGCGGTGAGCAGTACTTC.

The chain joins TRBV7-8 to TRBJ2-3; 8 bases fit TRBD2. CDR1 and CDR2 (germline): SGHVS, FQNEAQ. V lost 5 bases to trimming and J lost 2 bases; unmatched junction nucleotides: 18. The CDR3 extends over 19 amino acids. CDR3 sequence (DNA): TGTGCCAGCAGCGGGAAAGCCGGGAGGGCATCGAGGGACACAGATACGCAGTATTTT. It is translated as CASSGKAGRASRDTDTQYF.

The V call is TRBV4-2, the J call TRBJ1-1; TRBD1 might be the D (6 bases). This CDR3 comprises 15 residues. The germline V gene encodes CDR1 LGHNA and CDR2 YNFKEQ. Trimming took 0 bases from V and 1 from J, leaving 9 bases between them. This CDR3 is CASSQDRGTNTEAFF. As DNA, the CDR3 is TGTGCCAGCAGCCAAGACAGGGGAACGAACACTGAAGCTTTCTTT.

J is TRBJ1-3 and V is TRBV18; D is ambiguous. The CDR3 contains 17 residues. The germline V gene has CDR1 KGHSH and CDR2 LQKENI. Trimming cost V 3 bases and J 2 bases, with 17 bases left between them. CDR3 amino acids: CASSPVDSEVAGNTIYF. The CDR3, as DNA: TGTGCCAGCTCACCCGTCGACTCAGAAGTAGCTGGAAACACCATATATTTT.

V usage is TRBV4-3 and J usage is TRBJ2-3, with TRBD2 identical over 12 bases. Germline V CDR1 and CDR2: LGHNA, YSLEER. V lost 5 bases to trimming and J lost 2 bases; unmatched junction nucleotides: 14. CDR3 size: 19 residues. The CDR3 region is CASSGTSGSRGAPTDTQYF. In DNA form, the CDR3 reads TGCGCCAGCAGCGGGACTAGCGGGTCTAGGGGGGCTCCCACAGATACGCAGTATTTT.

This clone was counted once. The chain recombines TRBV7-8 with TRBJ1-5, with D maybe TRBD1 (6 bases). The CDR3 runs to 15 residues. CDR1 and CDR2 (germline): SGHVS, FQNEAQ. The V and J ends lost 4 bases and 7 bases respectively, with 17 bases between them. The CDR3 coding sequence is TGTGCCAGCAGCTCTGTTGACAGGTCGAGCCAGCCCCAGCATTTT. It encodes CASSSVDRSSQPQHF. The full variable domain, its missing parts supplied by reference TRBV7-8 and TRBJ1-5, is GAGVSQSPRYKVAKRGQDVALRCDPISGHVSLFWYQQALGQGPEFLTYFQNEAQLDKSGLPSDRFFAERPEGSVSTLKIQRTQQEDSAVYLCASSSVDRSSQPQHFGDGTRLSIL.

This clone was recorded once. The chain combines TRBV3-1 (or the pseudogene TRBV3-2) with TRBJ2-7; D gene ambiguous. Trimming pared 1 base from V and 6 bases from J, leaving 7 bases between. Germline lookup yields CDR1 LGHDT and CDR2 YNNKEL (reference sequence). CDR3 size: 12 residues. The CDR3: CASSQVIGEQYF. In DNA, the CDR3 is TGTGCCAGCAGCCAAGTTATCGGCGAGCAGTACTTC.

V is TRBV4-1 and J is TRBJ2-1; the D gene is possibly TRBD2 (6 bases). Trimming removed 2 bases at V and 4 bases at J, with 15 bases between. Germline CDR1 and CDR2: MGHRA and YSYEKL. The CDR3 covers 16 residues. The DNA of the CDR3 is TGCGCCAGCAGCCAACATATAGCGGAAGTTTACAATGAGCAGTTCTTC. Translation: CASSQHIAEVYNEQFF.

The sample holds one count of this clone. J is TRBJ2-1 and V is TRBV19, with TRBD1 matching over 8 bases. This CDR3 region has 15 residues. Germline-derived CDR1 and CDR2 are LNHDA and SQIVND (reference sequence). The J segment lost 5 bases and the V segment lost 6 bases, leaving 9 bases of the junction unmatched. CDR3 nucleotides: TGTGCCAGTAGCCCAGAGGACAGGGAGGACAATGAGCAGTTCTTC. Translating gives CASSPEDREDNEQFF.

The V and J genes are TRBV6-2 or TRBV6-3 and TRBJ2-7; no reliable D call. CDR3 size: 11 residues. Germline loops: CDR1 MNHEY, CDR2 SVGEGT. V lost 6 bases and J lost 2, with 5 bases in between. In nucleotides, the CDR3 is TGTGCCAGCAGCCTCACCTACGAGCAGTACTTC. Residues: CASSLTYEQYF.

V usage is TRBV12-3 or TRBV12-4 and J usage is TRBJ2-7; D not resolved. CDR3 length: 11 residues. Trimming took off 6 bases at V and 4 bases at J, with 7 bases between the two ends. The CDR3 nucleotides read TGTGCCAGCAGCCGAGCATACGAGCAGTACTTC. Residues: CASSRAYEQYF.

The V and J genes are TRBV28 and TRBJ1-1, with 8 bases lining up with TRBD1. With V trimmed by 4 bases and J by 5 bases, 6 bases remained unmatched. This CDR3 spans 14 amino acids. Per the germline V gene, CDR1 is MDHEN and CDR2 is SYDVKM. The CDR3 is CASSSAGGLTEAFF. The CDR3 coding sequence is TGTGCCAGCAGTTCTGCAGGGGGCTTGACTGAAGCTTTCTTT.